This entry lists 19 T cell receptor beta chains sequenced from one sample in a study of cytomegalovirus exposure and HLA in healthy donors. This PCR relied on a set of 60 Vbeta primers and 13 Jbeta primers. Using immunoSEQ multiplex PCR, the repertoire was profiled, and TCRdb retains in-frame clones only, with some absent. This table holds fewer than 200,000 clones, roughly 76% found once. Sequencing was carried out using PBMCs. The receptors come from a man aged 55-75 years in good health and CMV-seronegative.

The genes are TRBV10-3 and TRBJ2-7; a possible D gene is TRBD2 (6 bases). V was shortened by 6 bases and J by 0 bases, with 15 bases between the two germline ends. The germline CDR1 and CDR2 sequences are ENHRY and SYGVKD. This CDR3 comprises 15 residues. CDR3 bases: TGTGCCATCAGCCCCTCGCGGGGAGACTCCTACGAGCAGTACTTC. Its protein product is CAISPSRGDSYEQYF.

The DNA of the CDR3 is TGCGCCAGCAGCCAGCAGACTCACAATGAGCAGTTCTTC. This gives the protein CASSQQTHNEQFF. The chain couples TRBV5-1 to TRBJ2-1; D ambiguous. Germline loops: CDR1 SGHRS, CDR2 YFSETQ. The V and J ends lost 4 bases and 5 bases respectively, with 10 bases between them. The CDR3 is 13 amino acids.

The chain recombines TRBV25-1 with TRBJ2-5, with TRBD2 matching 11 bases. There are 15 residues in the CDR3. Germline V gene lookup returns CDR1 MGHDK and CDR2 SYGVNS. V was pared by 6 bases and J by 3 bases, with 6 bases of the junction left unmatched. Here the CDR3 DNA reads TGTGCCAGCAGGGAAGGGACTAGCGGTAAAGAGACCCAGTACTTC. Translating gives CASREGTSGKETQYF.

The CDR3 region has the DNA TGCGCCAGCAGCCAGGGACAGACACAAGAGACCCAGTACTTC. This translates into CASSQGQTQETQYF. This chain uses TRBV4-1 with TRBJ2-5; TRBD1 matches 7 bases. The CDR3 consists of 14 residues. Germline assignment: CDR1 MGHRA and CDR2 YSYEKL. The J segment lost 2 bases and the V segment lost 3 bases, leaving 3 bases of the junction unmatched.

This chain joins TRBV28 and TRBJ2-7, with D possibly being TRBD1 (5 bases). Trimming took 5 bases from V and 0 from J, leaving 20 bases between them. The CDR3 runs 17 residues. Germline V lookup: CDR1 MDHEN, CDR2 SYDVKM. The CDR3 DNA reads TGTGCCAGCAGTACGAGCCACAGGTCGGGCGGCTCCTACGAGCAGTACTTC. Its translation is CASSTSHRSGGSYEQYF. The variable domain in full, completed from reference TRBV28 and TRBJ2-7, reads DVKVTQSSRYLVKRTGEKVFLECVQDMDHENMFWYRQDPGLGLRLIYFSYDVKMKEKGDIPEGYSVSREKKERFSLILESASTNQTSMYLCASSTSHRSGGSYEQYFGPGTRLTVT.

The chain uses TRBV4-1 and TRBJ2-7; D unclear. The CDR3 has 15 amino acids. V lost 4 bases and J 7 bases, leaving 20 bases between the germline ends. Looked up from germline, CDR1 is MGHRA and CDR2 is YSYEKL. Here the CDR3 DNA reads TGCGCCAGCAGCCCCGGGTCCGGCTTAGTGTGGGAGCAGTACTTC. It translates to CASSPGSGLVWEQYF.

The chain is built from TRBV28 and TRBJ1-4; 9 bases align to TRBD1. CDR1 MDHEN and CDR2 SYDVKM come from the germline V gene. The V and J ends lost 5 bases and 1 base, in that order; junction bases with no gene match: 5. The CDR3 consists of 16 residues. In DNA, the CDR3 is TGTGCCAGCAGTCCAAGACAGGGGGGAACTAATGAAAAACTGTTTTTT. Amino acids: CASSPRQGGTNEKLFF.

This chain joins TRBV7-9 and TRBJ1-2; 7 nucleotides align to TRBD1. Trimming at V came to 1 base and at J to 1 base, leaving 0 bases not matched to a gene. Germline V gene lookup returns CDR1 SEHNR and CDR2 FQNEAQ (reference sequence). This CDR3 region has 14 residues. The CDR3 nucleotides are TGTGCCAGCAGCTTAGGACAGGGTAACTATGGCTACACCTTC. Amino acids: CASSLGQGNYGYTF.

This clone has just a few counts. The chain is built from TRBV15 and TRBJ2-7; 11 nucleotides match TRBD1. V shed 2 bases, J shed 5 bases, and the junction held 11 bases outside the gene matches. Germline V lookup: CDR1 LNHNV, CDR2 YYDKDF (reference sequence). The CDR3 covers 17 residues. DNA for the CDR3: TGTGCCACCAGCAGATACTCCGGGACAGGGGGTGTGGACGAGCAGTACTTC. This sequence encodes CATSRYSGTGGVDEQYF.

This rearrangement joins TRBV2 to TRBJ2-3, with D maybe TRBD1 (5 bases). The germline gives CDR1 SNHLY, CDR2 FYNNEI. The length of the CDR3 is 13 residues. Trimming stripped 8 bases from V and 2 bases from J, with 11 bases between. CDR3 coding DNA: TGTGCCAGCCTTGGACACTCCACAGATACGCAGTATTTT. It is translated as CASLGHSTDTQYF.

This clone occurred a few times. As DNA, the CDR3 is TGTGCCAGCAGTTACTCGGCGCGGCTCACAGATACGCAGTATTTT. This gives the protein CASSYSARLTDTQYF. The chain employs TRBV6-6 and TRBJ2-3; D ambiguous. V was trimmed by 0 bases and J by 2 bases, leaving 9 bases between them. Germline lookup yields CDR1 MNHNY and CDR2 SVGAGI (reference sequence). This CDR3 is built from 15 residues.

The chain's CDR3 is CASSPPATNTEAFF. CDR3 sequence (DNA): TGTGCCAGCTCACCACCGGCCACGAACACTGAAGCTTTCTTT. This chain links TRBV18 with TRBJ1-1; no clear D gene. The CDR3 is 14 residues long. Per germline, CDR1 KGHSH and CDR2 LQKENI. The V end was cut by 0 bases, the J end by 1 base, with 6 bases between.

The chain joins TRBV28 to TRBJ1-1; D is unclear. The CDR3 has 12 residues. Trimming took 3 bases from V and 10 from J, leaving 12 bases between them. Germline values: CDR1 MDHEN, CDR2 SYDVKM. In DNA, the CDR3 is TGTGCCAGCAGTTTTTCTAGTTTCCGAGCTTTCTTT. Translation gives CASSFSSFRAFF.

The chain carries TRBV7-6 and TRBJ1-4, with D possibly matching TRBD1 (5 bases). Trimming left V 1 base short and J 6 bases short, with 12 bases between. Germline values: CDR1 SGHVS, CDR2 FNYEAQ. This CDR3 has 15 residues. The CDR3 protein is CASSLGMGGYEKLFF. The CDR3 coding sequence is TGTGCCAGCAGCTTAGGGATGGGGGGGTATGAAAAACTGTTTTTT. Full variable domain (missing parts from reference TRBV7-6 and TRBJ1-4): GAGVSQSPRYKVTKRGQDVALRCDPISGHVSLYWYRQALGQGPEFLTYFNYEAQQDKSGLPNDRFSAERPEGSISTLTIQRTEQRDSAMYRCASSLGMGGYEKLFFGSGTQLSVL.

The gene calls are TRBV11-2 and TRBJ2-7; 11 positions agree with TRBD2. With V trimmed by 3 bases and J by 6 bases, 7 bases remained unmatched. CDR1 and CDR2 (germline): SGHAT, FQNNGV. The CDR3 loop spans 15 amino acids. The CDR3 is CASSFVLAGGGEQYF. CDR3 DNA: TGTGCCAGCAGCTTTGTATTAGCGGGGGGGGGCGAGCAGTACTTC.

This chain links TRBV5-1 with TRBJ2-3, with D maybe TRBD2 (5 bases). CDR1 and CDR2 (germline): SGHRS, YFSETQ. CDR3 length: 16 amino acids. Trimming removed 5 bases from V and 1 base from J, with 17 bases in between. DNA of the CDR3: TGCGCCAGCAGGGGAGCTACAAATCTGGGCACAGATACGCAGTATTTT. Residues: CASRGATNLGTDTQYF.

V usage is TRBV7-2 and J usage is TRBJ1-3; 8 bases are shared with TRBD1. Trimming at V came to 2 bases and at J to 0 bases, leaving 3 bases not matched to a gene. From germline, CDR1 is SGHTA and CDR2 FQGNSA. The CDR3 is 16 residues long. The CDR3 nucleotides are TGTGCCAGCAGCTTAACAGGGGGGAACTCTGGAAACACCATATATTTT. Its protein product is CASSLTGGNSGNTIYF.

This chain joins TRBV27 and TRBJ2-5; TRBD1 matches 11 bases. This CDR3 is 16 amino acids long. Germline V CDR1 and CDR2: MNHEY, SMNVEV (reference sequence). J lost 3 bases, V lost 6 bases, and 9 bases had no gene match. CDR3 in DNA: TGTGCCAGCAGCCGGACAGGGGGCGGGTGGAAAGAGACCCAGTACTTC. It specifies CASSRTGGGWKETQYF.

The V call is TRBV18, the J call TRBJ1-4; 8 nucleotides agree with TRBD1. After removal of 4 bases from V and 4 bases from J, the junction contained 2 bases not matched to a gene. CDR1 and CDR2 (germline): KGHSH, LQKENI. The CDR3 consists of 14 residues. The CDR3 is CASSQQGGNEKLFF. CDR3 DNA sequence: TGTGCCAGCTCACAACAGGGGGGTAATGAAAAACTGTTTTTT.